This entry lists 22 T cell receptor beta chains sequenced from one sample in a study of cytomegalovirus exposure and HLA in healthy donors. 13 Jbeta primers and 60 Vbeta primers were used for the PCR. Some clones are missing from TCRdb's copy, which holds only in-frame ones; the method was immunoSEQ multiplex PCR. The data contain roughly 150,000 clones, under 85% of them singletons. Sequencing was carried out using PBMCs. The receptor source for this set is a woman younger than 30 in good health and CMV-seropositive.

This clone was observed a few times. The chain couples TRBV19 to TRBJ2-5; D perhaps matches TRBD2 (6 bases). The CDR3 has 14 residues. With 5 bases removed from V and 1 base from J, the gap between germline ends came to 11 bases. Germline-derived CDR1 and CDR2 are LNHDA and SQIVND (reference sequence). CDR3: CASSPPGLQETQYF. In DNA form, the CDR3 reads TGTGCCAGTAGTCCACCGGGACTCCAAGAGACCCAGTACTTC. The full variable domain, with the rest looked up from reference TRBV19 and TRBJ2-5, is DGGITQSPKYLFRKEGQNVTLSCEQNLNHDAMYWYRQDPGQGLRLIYYSQIVNDFQKGDIAEGYSVSREKKESFPLTVTSAQKNPTAFYLCASSPPGLQETQYFGPGTRLLVL.

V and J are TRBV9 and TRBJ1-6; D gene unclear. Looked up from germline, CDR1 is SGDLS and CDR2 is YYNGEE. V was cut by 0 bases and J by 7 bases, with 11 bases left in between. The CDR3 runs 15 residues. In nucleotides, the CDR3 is TGTGCCAGCAGCGTAGGCGGGGAGGCCAATTCACCCCTCCACTTT. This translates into CASSVGGEANSPLHF. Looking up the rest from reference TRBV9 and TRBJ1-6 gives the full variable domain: DSGVTQTPKHLITATGQRVTLRCSPRSGDLSVYWYQQSLDQGLQFLIQYYNGEERAKGNILERFSAQQFPDLHSELNLSSLELGDSALYFCASSVGGEANSPLHFGNGTRLTVT.

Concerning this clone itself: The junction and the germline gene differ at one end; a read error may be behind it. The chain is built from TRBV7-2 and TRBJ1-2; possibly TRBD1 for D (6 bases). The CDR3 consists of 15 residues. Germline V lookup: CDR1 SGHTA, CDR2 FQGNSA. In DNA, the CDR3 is TGTGCCAGCAGCCTAGCTCCACAGGGAAACTATGGCTACACCTTC. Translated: CASSLAPQGNYGYTF.

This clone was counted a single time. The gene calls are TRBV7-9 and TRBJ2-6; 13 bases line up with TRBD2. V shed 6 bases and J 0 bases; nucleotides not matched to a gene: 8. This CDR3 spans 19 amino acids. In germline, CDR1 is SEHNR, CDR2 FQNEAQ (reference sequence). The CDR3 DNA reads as TGTGCCAGCAGTCGAGGACTAGCGGGGGACTTCTCTGGGGCCAACGTCCTGACTTTC. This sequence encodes CASSRGLAGDFSGANVLTF.

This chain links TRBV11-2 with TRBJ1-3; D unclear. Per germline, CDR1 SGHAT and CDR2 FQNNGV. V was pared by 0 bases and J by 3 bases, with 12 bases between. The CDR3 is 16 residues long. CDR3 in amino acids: CASSLDRLESGNTIYF. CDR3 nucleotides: TGTGCCAGCAGCTTAGATCGGCTAGAGAGTGGAAACACCATATATTTT.

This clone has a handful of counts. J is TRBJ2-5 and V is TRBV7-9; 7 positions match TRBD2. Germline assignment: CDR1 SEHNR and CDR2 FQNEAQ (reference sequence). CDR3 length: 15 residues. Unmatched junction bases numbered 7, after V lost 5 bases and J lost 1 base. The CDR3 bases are TGTGCCAGCAGCGCCCTTGCTAGCGGCCAAGAGACCCAGTACTTC. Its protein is CASSALASGQETQYF. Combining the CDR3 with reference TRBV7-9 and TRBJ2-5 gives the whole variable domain DTGVSQNPRHKITKRGQNVTFRCDPISEHNRLYWYRQTLGQGPEFLTYFQNEAQLEKSRLLSDRFSAERPKGSFSTLEIQRTEQGDSAMYLCASSALASGQETQYFGPGTRLLVL.

The CDR3: CASSGSRTSGGRGPDTQYF. The CDR3 DNA follows: TGTGCCAGCAGTGGTAGCCGGACTAGCGGGGGACGAGGACCAGATACGCAGTATTTT. The rearrangement uses TRBV2 and TRBJ2-3; 13 bases line up with TRBD2. Per the germline V gene, CDR1 is SNHLY and CDR2 is FYNNEI. V lost 4 bases, J lost 4 bases, and 14 bases stayed unmatched. This CDR3 contains 19 residues. Full variable domain (remainder filled in from reference TRBV2 and TRBJ2-3): EPEVTQTPSHQVTQMGQEVILRCVPISNHLYFYWYRQILGQKVEFLVSFYNNEISEKSEIFDDQFSVERPDGSNFTLKIRSTKLEDSAMYFCASSGSRTSGGRGPDTQYFGPGTRLTVL.

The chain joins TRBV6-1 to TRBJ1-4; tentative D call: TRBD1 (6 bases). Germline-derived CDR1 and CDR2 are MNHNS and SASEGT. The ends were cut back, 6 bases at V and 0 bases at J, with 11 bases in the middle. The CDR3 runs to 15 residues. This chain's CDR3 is CASRDSRATNEKLFF. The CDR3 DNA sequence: TGTGCCAGCAGGGACAGCCGGGCAACTAATGAAAAACTGTTTTTT.

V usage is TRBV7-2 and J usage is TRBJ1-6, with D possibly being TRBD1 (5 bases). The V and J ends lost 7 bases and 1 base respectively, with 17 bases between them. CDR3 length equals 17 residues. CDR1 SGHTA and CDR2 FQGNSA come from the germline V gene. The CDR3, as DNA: TGTGCCAGCAACGATCTGGGGGGACCGTCCTATAATTCACCCCTCCACTTT. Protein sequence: CASNDLGGPSYNSPLHF.

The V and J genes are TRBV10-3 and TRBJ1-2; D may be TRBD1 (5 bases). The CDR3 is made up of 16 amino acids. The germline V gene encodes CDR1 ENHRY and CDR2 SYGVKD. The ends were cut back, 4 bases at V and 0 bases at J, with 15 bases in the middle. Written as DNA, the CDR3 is TGTGCCATCAGTGCCCCTGGGGACTTAGCTAACTATGGCTACACCTTC. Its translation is CAISAPGDLANYGYTF.

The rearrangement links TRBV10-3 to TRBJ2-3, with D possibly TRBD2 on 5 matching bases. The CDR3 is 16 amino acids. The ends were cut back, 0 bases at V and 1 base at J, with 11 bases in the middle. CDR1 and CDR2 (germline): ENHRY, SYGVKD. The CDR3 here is CAISESVAIRTDTQYF. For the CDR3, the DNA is TGTGCCATCAGTGAGTCGGTAGCGATTCGCACAGATACGCAGTATTTT.

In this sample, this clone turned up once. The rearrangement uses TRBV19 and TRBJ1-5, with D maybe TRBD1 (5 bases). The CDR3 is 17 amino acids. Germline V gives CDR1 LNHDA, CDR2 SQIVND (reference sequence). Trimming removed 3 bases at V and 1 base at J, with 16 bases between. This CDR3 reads CASSIAWGVGSNQPQHF. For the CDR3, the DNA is TGTGCCAGTAGTATCGCTTGGGGGGTCGGAAGCAATCAGCCCCAGCATTTT.

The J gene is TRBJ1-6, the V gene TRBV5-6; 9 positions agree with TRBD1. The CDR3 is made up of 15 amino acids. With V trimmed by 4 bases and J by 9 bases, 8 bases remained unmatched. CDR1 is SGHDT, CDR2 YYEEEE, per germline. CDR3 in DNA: TGTGCCAGCAGCAGGGACAGGGTAATGGGTTCACCCCTCCACTTT. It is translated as CASSRDRVMGSPLHF. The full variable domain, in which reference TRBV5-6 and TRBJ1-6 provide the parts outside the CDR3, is DAGVTQSPTHLIKTRGQQVTLRCSPKSGHDTVSWYQQALGQGPQFIFQYYEEEERQRGNFPDRFSGHQFPNYSSELNVNALLLGDSALYLCASSRDRVMGSPLHFGNGTRLTVT.

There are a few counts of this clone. The CDR3 loop reads CASSHPSGTYQETQYF. The CDR3 DNA is TGTGCCAGCAGCCATCCCTCGGGGACATATCAAGAGACCCAGTACTTC. This chain joins TRBV7-9 and TRBJ2-5; perhaps TRBD1 as D (6 bases). CDR1 and CDR2 (germline): SEHNR, FQNEAQ (reference sequence). This CDR3 has 16 amino acids. The V end lost 5 bases, the J end lost 2 bases, and 18 bases lay between the germline ends.

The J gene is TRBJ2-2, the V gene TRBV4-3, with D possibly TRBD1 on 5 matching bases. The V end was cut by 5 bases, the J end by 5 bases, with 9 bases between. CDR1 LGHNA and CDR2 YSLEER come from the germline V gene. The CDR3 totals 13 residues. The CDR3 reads CASSERTTGELFF. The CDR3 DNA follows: TGCGCCAGCAGCGAGAGGACAACCGGGGAGCTGTTTTTT.

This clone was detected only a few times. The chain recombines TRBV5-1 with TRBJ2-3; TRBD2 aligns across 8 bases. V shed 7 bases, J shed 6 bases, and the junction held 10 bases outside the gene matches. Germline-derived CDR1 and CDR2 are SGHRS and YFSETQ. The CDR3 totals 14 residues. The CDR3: CASGPGGVVDTQYF. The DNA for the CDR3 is TGCGCCAGCGGTCCGGGGGGGGTGGTTGATACGCAGTATTTT.

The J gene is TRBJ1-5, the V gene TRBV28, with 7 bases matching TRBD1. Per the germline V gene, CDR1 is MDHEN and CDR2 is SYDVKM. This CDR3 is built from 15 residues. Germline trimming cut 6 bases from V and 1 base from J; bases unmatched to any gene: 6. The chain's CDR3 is CASRDVQGSNQPQHF. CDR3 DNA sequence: TGTGCCAGCAGGGACGTACAGGGGAGCAATCAGCCCCAGCATTTT.

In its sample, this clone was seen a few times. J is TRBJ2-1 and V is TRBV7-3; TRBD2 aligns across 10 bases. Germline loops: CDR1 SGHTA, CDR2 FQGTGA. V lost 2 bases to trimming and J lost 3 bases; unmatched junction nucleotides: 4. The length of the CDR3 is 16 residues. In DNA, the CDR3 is TGTGCCAGCAGCTTATTAGCGGGGGGCGGCTACAATGAGCAGTTCTTC. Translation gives CASSLLAGGGYNEQFF.

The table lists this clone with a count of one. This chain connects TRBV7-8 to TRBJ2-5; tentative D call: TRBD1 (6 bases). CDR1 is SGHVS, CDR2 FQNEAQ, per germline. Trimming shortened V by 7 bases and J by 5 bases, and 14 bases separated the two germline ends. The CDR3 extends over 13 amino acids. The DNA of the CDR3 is TGTGCCAGCAATCCAGGGGCCATGGAGACCCAGTACTTC. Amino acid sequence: CASNPGAMETQYF. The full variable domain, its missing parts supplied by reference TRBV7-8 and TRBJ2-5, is GAGVSQSPRYKVAKRGQDVALRCDPISGHVSLFWYQQALGQGPEFLTYFQNEAQLDKSGLPSDRFFAERPEGSVSTLKIQRTQQEDSAVYLCASNPGAMETQYFGPGTRLLVL.

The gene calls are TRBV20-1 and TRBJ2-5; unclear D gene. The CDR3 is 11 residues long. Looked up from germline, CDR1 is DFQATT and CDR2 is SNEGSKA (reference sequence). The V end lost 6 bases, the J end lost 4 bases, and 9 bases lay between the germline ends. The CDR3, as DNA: TGCAGTGCCACCTCGGGAGAGACCCAGTACTTC. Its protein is CSATSGETQYF.

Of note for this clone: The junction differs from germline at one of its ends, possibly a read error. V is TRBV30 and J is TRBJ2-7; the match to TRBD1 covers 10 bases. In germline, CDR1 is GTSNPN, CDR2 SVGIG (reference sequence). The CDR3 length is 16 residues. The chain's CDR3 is CAWSAPRDRGTYEQCF. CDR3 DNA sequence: TGTGCCTGGAGTGCGCCCCGGGACAGGGGTACCTACGAGCAGTGCTTC.

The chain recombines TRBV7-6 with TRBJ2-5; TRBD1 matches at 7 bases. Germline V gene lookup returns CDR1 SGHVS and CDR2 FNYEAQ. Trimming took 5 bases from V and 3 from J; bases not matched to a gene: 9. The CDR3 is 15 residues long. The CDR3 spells CASSIYGTAKETQYF. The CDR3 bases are TGTGCCAGCAGCATTTACGGGACAGCCAAAGAGACCCAGTACTTC.